This note documents a single TCR beta chain sequence. The junction departs from germline at one end; a sequencing error may be responsible. The data are from a study of blood T cells in healthy people across ages. On the study more broadly: Through template switching, about one barcoded beta molecule was captured per two T cells, as measured in model experiments.

Germline V CDR1 and CDR2: SGHNT, YYREEE (reference sequence). The CDR3 is made up of 14 amino acids. Primers used in a second PCR of about 6 to 12 cycles were a sample-barcoded 5' primer and a J-beta primer mix. In TCRdb, the 5' RACE reads were re-called with MiXCR into one record per CDR3 protein. The sample has 650,000 to 800,000 distinct CDR3 sequences, under 45% seen once. The clonotype originates from a man in his sixties in good health. Material: blood. V and J are TRBV5-4 and TRBJ2-3; unclear D gene. Written as DNA, the CDR3 is TGTGCCAGCGGCTTCACCCTCGACGGGGATACGCAGTATTTT. Translation gives CASGFTLDGDTQYF.